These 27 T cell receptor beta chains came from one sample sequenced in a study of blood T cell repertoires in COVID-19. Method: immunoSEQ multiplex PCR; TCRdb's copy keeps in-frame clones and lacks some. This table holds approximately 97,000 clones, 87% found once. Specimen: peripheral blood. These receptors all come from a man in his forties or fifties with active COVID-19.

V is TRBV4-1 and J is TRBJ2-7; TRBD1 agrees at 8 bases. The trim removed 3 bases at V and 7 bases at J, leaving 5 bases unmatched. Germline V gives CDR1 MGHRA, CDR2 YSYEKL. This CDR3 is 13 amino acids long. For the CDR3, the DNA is TGCGCCAGCAGCCAGGACAGGGCGAGGGAGCAGTACTTC. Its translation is CASSQDRAREQYF.

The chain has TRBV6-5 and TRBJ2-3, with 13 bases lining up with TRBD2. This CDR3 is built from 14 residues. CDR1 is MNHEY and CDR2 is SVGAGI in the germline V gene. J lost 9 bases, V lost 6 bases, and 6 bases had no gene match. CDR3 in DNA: TGTGCCAGCAGCCTACTAGCGGGGGGGCCGACGCAGTATTTT. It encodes CASSLLAGGPTQYF.

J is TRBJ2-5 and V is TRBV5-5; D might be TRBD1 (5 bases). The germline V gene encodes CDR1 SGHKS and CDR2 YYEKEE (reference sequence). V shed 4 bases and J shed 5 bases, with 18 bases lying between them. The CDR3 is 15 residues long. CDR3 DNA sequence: TGTGCCAGCAGCCTGGGGCCTCGGGTAACGGAGACCCAGTACTTC. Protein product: CASSLGPRVTETQYF.

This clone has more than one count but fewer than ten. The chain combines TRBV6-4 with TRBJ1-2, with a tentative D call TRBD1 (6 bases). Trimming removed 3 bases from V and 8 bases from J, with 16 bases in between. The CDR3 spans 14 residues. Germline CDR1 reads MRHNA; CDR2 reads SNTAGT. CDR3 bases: TGTGCCAGCAGTGATGGGGTGACAGGACGGGGCTACACCTTC. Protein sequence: CASSDGVTGRGYTF.

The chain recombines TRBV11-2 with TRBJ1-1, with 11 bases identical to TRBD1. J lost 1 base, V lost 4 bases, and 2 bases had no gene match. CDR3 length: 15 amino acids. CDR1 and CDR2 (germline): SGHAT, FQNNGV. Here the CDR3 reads CASSSGTGGNTEAFF. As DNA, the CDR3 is TGTGCCAGCAGCTCCGGGACAGGGGGGAACACTGAAGCTTTCTTT.

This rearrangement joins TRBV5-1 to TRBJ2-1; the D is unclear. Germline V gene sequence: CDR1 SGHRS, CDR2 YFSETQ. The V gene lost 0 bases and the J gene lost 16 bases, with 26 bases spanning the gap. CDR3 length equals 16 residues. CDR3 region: CASSLDIVLVFLRSFF. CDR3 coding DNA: TGCGCCAGCAGCTTGGATATCGTATTAGTATTCCTTCGTTCCTTCTTC.

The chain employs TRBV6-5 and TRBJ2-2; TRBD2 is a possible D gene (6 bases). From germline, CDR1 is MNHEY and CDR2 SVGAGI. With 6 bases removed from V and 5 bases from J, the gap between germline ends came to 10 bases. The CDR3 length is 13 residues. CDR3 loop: CASRRGKTGELFF. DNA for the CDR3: TGTGCCAGCAGGCGGGGAAAAACCGGGGAGCTGTTTTTT.

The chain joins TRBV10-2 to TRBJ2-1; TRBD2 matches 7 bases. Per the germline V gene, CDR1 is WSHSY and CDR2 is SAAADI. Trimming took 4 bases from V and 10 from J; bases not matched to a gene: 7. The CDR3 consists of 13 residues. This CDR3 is CASSGAGYLEQFF. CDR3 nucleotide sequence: TGCGCCAGCAGTGGAGCGGGGTACCTAGAGCAGTTCTTC.

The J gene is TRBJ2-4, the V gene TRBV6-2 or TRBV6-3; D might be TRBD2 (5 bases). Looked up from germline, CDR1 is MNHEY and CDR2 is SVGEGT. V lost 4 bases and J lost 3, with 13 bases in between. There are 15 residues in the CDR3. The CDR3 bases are TGTGCCAGCAGTTGGAGGACCTTTGGCAAAAACATTCAGTACTTC. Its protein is CASSWRTFGKNIQYF.

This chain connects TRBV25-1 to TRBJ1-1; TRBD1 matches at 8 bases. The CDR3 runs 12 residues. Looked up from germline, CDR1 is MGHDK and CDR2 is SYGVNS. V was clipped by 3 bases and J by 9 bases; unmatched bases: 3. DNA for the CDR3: TGTGCCAGCAGTGACAGGGGGCGAAAAGCTTTCTTT. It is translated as CASSDRGRKAFF.

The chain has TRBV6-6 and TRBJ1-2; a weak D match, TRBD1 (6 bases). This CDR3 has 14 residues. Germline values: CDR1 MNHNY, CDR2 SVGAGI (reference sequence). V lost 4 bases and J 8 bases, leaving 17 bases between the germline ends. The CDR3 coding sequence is TGTGCCAGCAGTTTCCCGGGGGGGGCGGGAGGCTACACCTTC. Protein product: CASSFPGGAGGYTF.

The CDR3 is CASRKMGPIQGSGANVLTF. The CDR3 bases are TGTGCCAGCAGGAAGATGGGGCCTATTCAAGGCTCTGGGGCCAACGTCCTGACTTTC. This rearrangement joins TRBV7-9 to TRBJ2-6; possibly TRBD1 for D (5 bases). V gave up 6 bases and J gave up 0 bases, with 21 bases separating them. CDR3 length: 19 residues. In germline, CDR1 is SEHNR, CDR2 FQNEAQ (reference sequence).

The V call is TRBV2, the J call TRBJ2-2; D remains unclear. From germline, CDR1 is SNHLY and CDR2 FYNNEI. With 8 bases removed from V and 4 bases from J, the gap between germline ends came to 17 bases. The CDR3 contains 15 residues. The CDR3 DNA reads TGTGCCAGCGGGCGTCTCGGTGGGTCCACCGGGGAGCTGTTTTTT. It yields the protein CASGRLGGSTGELFF.

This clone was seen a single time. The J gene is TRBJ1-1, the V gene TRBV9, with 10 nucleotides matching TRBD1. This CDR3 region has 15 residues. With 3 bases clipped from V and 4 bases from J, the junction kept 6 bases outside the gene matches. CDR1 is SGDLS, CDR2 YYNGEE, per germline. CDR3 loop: CASSGRTGGGTEAFF. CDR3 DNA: TGTGCCAGCAGCGGACGGACAGGGGGAGGCACTGAAGCTTTCTTT.

The DNA of the CDR3 is TGCGCCAGCAAATTCTCGGATACGCAGTATTTT. This sequence encodes CASKFSDTQYF. This rearrangement joins TRBV5-1 to TRBJ2-3, with unresolved D. This CDR3 is 11 amino acids long. Germline V gene sequence: CDR1 SGHRS, CDR2 YFSETQ. Trimming took 6 bases from V and 6 from J, leaving 8 bases between them.

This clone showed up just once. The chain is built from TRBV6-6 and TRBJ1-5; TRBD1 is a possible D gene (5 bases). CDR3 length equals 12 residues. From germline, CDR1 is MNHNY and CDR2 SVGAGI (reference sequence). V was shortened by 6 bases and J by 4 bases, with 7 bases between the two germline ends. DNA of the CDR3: TGTGCCAGCAGGACAGCTAATCAGCCCCAGCATTTT. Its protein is CASRTANQPQHF.

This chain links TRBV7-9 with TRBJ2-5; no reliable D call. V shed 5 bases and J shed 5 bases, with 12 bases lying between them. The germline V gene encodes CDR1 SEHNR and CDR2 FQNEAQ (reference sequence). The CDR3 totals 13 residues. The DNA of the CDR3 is TGTGCCAGCAGCCCCTACGAAGTCGAGACCCAGTACTTC. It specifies CASSPYEVETQYF. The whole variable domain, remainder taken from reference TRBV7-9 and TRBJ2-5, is DTGVSQNPRHKITKRGQNVTFRCDPISEHNRLYWYRQTLGQGPEFLTYFQNEAQLEKSRLLSDRFSAERPKGSFSTLEIQRTEQGDSAMYLCASSPYEVETQYFGPGTRLLVL.

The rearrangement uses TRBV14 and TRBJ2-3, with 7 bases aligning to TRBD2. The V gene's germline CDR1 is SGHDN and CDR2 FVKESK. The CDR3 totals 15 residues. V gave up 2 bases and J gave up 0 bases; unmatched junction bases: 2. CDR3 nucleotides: TGTGCCAGCAGCCAACAACTAGCGAGCACAGATACGCAGTATTTT. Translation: CASSQQLASTDTQYF.

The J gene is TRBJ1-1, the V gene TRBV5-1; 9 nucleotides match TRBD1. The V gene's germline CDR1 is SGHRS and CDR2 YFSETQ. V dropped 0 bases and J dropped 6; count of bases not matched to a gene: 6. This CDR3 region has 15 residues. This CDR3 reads CASSLVRTGVSEAFF. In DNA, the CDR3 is TGCGCCAGCAGCTTGGTCCGGACAGGGGTTTCTGAAGCTTTCTTT.

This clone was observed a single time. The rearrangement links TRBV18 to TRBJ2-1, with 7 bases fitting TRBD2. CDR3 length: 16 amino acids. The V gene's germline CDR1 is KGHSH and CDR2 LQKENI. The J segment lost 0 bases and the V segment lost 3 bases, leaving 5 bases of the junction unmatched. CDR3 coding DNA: TGTGCCAGCTCACCGACAGCGGGACTCTCCTACAATGAGCAGTTCTTC. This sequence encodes CASSPTAGLSYNEQFF.

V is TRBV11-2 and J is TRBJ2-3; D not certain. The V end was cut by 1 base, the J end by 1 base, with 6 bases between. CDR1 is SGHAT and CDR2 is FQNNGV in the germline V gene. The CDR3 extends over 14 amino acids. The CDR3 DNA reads TGTGCCAGCAGCTTAGGGGCCCGCACAGATACGCAGTATTTT. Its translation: CASSLGARTDTQYF.

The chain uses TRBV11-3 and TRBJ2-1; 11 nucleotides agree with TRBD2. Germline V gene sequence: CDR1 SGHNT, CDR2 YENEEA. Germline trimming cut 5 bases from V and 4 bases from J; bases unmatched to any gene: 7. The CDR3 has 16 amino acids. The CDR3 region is CASSPDWTSGYNEQFF. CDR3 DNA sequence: TGTGCCAGCAGCCCGGACTGGACTAGCGGGTACAATGAGCAGTTCTTC.

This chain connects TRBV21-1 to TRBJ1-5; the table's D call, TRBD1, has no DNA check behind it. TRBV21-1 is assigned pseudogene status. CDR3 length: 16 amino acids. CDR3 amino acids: CASSKAARQAGQPQHF. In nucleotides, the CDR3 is TGTGCCAGCAGCAAAGCGGCGAGACAGGCTGGCCAGCCCCAGCATTTT.

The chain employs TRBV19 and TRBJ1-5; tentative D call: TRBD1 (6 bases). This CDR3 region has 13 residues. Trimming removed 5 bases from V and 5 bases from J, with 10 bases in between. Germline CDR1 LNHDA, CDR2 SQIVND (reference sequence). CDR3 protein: CASSYRVDQPQHF. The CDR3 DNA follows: TGTGCCAGTAGTTACAGGGTGGATCAGCCCCAGCATTTT.

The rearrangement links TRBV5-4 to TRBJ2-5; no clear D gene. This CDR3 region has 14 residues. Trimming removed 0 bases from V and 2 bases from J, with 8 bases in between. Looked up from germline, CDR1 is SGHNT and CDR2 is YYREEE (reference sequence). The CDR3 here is CASSLERAQETQYF. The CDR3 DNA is TGTGCCAGCAGCTTGGAGAGAGCTCAAGAGACCCAGTACTTC.

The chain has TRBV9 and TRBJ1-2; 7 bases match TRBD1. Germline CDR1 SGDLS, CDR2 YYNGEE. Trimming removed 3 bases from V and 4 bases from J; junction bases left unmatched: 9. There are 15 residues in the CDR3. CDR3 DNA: TGTGCCAGCAGCGCGACAGGGAAGTTGGTCTATGGCTACACCTTC. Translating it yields CASSATGKLVYGYTF.

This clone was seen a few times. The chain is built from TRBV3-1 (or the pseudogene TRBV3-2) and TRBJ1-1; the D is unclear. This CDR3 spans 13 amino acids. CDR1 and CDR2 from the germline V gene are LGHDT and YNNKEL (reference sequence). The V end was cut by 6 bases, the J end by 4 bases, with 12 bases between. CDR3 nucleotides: TGTGCCAGCAGTCATAATAGTCCCACTGAAGCTTTCTTT. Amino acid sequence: CASSHNSPTEAFF.